This T cell receptor beta chain was sequenced in a study of T cells after posttransplantation cyclophosphamide. Methotrexate plus calcineurin inhibitor accompanied controls' myeloablative marrow transplants; sampling was 1 year later. Method: immunoSEQ multiplex PCR; TCRdb's copy keeps in-frame clones and lacks some. The sample contains 9,500 to 10,000 clones, 88% of which appear only once. The length of the CDR3 is 15 residues. Trimming stripped 4 bases from V and 7 bases from J, with 14 bases between. CDR1 is SEHNR, CDR2 FQNEAQ, per germline (reference sequence). Sequences were derived from PBMCs, sampled after an allogeneic stem cell transplant with a calcineurin inhibitor and methotrexate. This TCR derives from a male patient in his thirties who received an allogeneic stem cell transplant from an unrelated donor, was CMV-positive, and had no GVHD. Part of the T cells may come from the graft donor. This chain links TRBV7-9 with TRBJ2-6; the D gene is possibly TRBD1 (6 bases). CDR3 bases: TGTGCCAGCAGCTCCGGGACACTAAACGCCAACGTCCTGACTTTC. This codes for CASSSGTLNANVLTF.